These 25 T cell receptor beta chains were sequenced from one sample in a study of Tregs in tolerant kidney transplant recipients. Only in-frame clones appear in the TCRdb table, and some are missing; sequencing was by immunoSEQ multiplex PCR. The specimen's table records around 33,000 clones. The nonmyeloablative bone marrow transplants came from related graft donors, with transient mixed chimerism. Sequences were derived from CD4+ T cells from blood (PBMCs), sampled 24 months after the transplant. These receptors were taken from a human patient who received a combined kidney and bone marrow transplant. These T cells may partly come from the graft donor.

Points on this clone: The CDR3 end lies 3 residues beyond the end of the read and is filled in from the germline J gene. The chain uses TRBV6-1 and TRBJ2-2, with D tentatively TRBD2 (5 bases). V was clipped by 2 bases and J by 6 bases, with 13 bases between them. The CDR3 consists of 15 residues. In germline, CDR1 is MNHNS, CDR2 SASEGT. The CDR3 sequence: CASSESDLGAGELFF. The CDR3 bases that were read are TGTGCCAGCAGTGAATCGGACCTCGGGGCCGGGGAG.

Worth noting for this clone: The DNA ends 3 residues before the CDR3 does, and the rest of the CDR3 is filled in from the germline J gene. V usage is TRBV2 and J usage is TRBJ2-6; no clear D gene. CDR3 length equals 13 residues. In germline, CDR1 is SNHLY, CDR2 FYNNEI. Trimming left V 6 bases short and J 1 base short, with 4 bases between. The CDR3 here is CASRTSGANVLTF. CDR3 bases read: TGTGCCAGCAGGACATCTGGGGCCAACGTC.

Turning to this clone: From the germline J gene comes the end of the CDR3, since the read stops 3 residues before it. The rearrangement joins TRBV5-1 to TRBJ2-5; 10 bases fit TRBD2. CDR3 length: 16 amino acids. V gave up 0 bases and J gave up 5 bases; unmatched junction bases: 7. In germline, CDR1 is SGHRS, CDR2 YFSETQ. The CDR3 spells CASSLATSGKWETQYF. CDR3 DNA, as far as it was read: TGCGCCAGCAGCTTGGCCACTAGCGGGAAATGGGAGACC.

To note about this clone: From the germline J gene comes the end of the CDR3, since the read stops 3 residues before it. The V and J genes are TRBV20-1 and TRBJ2-1; 9 bases fit TRBD2. Trimming cost V 3 bases and J 6 bases; bases outside gene matches: 6. Germline CDR1 DFQATT, CDR2 SNEGSKA (reference sequence). This CDR3 is built from 14 residues. The CDR3: CSASVAGGVNEQFF. CDR3 bases read: TGCAGTGCTAGCGTTGCGGGGGGGGTCAATGAG.

Comments on this clone: The CDR3 extends 3 residues past the end of the read, so its final part is completed from the germline J gene. The V and J genes are TRBV7-3 and TRBJ2-2, with no clear D. Trimming pared 5 bases from V and 4 bases from J, leaving 11 bases between. There are 14 residues in the CDR3. Germline CDR1 is SGHTA and CDR2 is FQGTGA. CDR3 protein: CASSALVSTGELFF. The DNA read from the CDR3 is TGTGCCAGCAGCGCCCTAGTTAGCACCGGGGAG. Combining the CDR3 with reference TRBV7-3 and TRBJ2-2 gives the whole variable domain GAGVSQTPSNKVTEKGKYVELRCDPISGHTALYWYRQSLGQGPEFLIYFQGTGAADDSGLPNDRFFAVRPEGSVSTLKIQRTERGDSAVYLCASSALVSTGELFFGEGSRLTVL.

On this clone itself: The missing CDR3 end, 3 residues past where the read stops, is filled in from the germline J gene. This rearrangement joins TRBV5-4 to TRBJ2-2; D remains unclear. The CDR3 loop spans 13 amino acids. Germline V gives CDR1 SGHNT, CDR2 YYREEE (reference sequence). V lost 4 bases and J lost 7, with 11 bases in between. The CDR3 here is CASSLRHVGELFF. Partial CDR3 DNA: TGTGCCAGCAGCCTAAGACATGTCGGGGAG.

As for this clone: The read terminates 3 residues before the CDR3 end, so the remaining end is supplied by the germline J gene. V is TRBV20-1 and J is TRBJ2-3; 8 bases are shared with TRBD2. Germline V lookup: CDR1 DFQATT, CDR2 SNEGSKA (reference sequence). The CDR3 spans 17 residues. The V gene end was trimmed by 0 bases and the J gene end by 3 bases; junction bases not matched to a gene: 11. Partial CDR3 DNA: TGCAGTGCTAGAGATAGGAGGAGGGCTAGCGGGACAGATACG. Protein: CSARDRRRASGTDT. The CDR3 reads in full as CSARDRRRASGTDTQYF.

Comment on this clone: From the germline J gene comes the end of the CDR3, since the read stops 3 residues before it. This sequence joins TRBV2 and TRBJ1-5; tentative D call: TRBD1 (5 bases). Germline V gene sequence: CDR1 SNHLY, CDR2 FYNNEI. Trimming shortened V by 6 bases and J by 4 bases, and 19 bases separated the two germline ends. This CDR3 comprises 16 residues. Partial CDR3 DNA: TGTGCCAGCAGAGCCCTGGGAGGGGATAGGAATCAGCCC. This encodes CASRALGGDRNQP. The entire CDR3 protein reads CASRALGGDRNQPQHF.

As regards this clone: The read is 3 residues too short to cover the CDR3 end, so that end is filled in from the germline J gene. This chain links TRBV20-1 with TRBJ2-1, with 10 bases fitting TRBD2. Germline loops: CDR1 DFQATT, CDR2 SNEGSKA (reference sequence). With 7 bases clipped from V and 6 bases from J, the junction kept 6 bases outside the gene matches. This CDR3 has 13 residues. CDR3 region: CSGIAGGLNEQFF. Partial CDR3 DNA: TGCAGTGGAATAGCGGGAGGCCTCAATGAG.

Measured by frequency, this clone is medium-sized. The sequenced fragment ends 3 residues before the CDR3 boundary, so the rest is inferred from the germline J gene. This chain uses TRBV30 with TRBJ1-1; D not resolved. The CDR3 has 11 amino acids. The germline gives CDR1 GTSNPN, CDR2 SVGIG (reference sequence). CDR3 in amino acids: CAWSVLSEAFF. The sequenced part of the CDR3 DNA is TGTGCCTGGAGTGTACTATCGGAA.

For this clone: The CDR3 extends 3 residues past the end of the read, so its final part is completed from the germline J gene. The genes are TRBV19 and TRBJ2-6; D is unclear. V was pared by 3 bases and J by 4 bases, with 10 bases between. Germline CDR1 is LNHDA and CDR2 is SQIVND (reference sequence). This CDR3 is built from 15 residues. The CDR3 loop reads CASSILRWGANVLTF. The DNA read from the CDR3 is TGTGCCAGTAGTATCTTACGGTGGGGGGCCAACGTC.

Concerning this clone itself: The read comes to an end 3 residues before the CDR3 does, leaving the germline J gene to fill in the end. V and J are TRBV10-3 and TRBJ2-5, with TRBD1 as a possible D gene (5 bases). The germline CDR1 and CDR2 sequences are ENHRY and SYGVKD. V was clipped by 0 bases and J by 7 bases, with 15 bases between them. This CDR3 has 15 amino acids. The CDR3 region is CAISESSRYRGTQYF. The part of the CDR3 DNA that was read is TGTGCCATCAGTGAGTCGTCGAGGTATAGGGGGACC.

Remarks on this clone: The read terminates 3 residues ahead of where the CDR3 ends, so the germline J gene completes it. The rearrangement joins TRBV28 to TRBJ1-2, with 9 bases lining up with TRBD1. Per the germline V gene, CDR1 is MDHEN and CDR2 is SYDVKM. This CDR3 has 14 residues. The V and J ends lost 5 bases and 4 bases, in that order; junction bases with no gene match: 5. The CDR3 loop is CASSTGQGIYGYTF. The sequenced part of the CDR3 DNA is TGTGCCAGCAGTACGGGACAGGGCATCTATGGC.

As concerns this clone: The read stops 3 residues short of the end of the CDR3; the missing end is completed from the germline J gene. The V gene is TRBV5-8, the J gene TRBJ1-1, with D possibly matching TRBD1 (5 bases). The ends were cut back, 2 bases at V and 6 bases at J, with 17 bases in the middle. Germline V gives CDR1 SGHTS, CDR2 YDEGEE. This CDR3 region has 15 residues. The CDR3 sequence: CASSLGWKGQAEAFF. The sequenced part of the CDR3 DNA is TGTGCCAGCAGCTTAGGTTGGAAGGGGCAGGCTGAA.

A word on this clone: Compared with germline, one end of the junction differs, possibly owing to a read error. The sequence runs out 3 residues before the end of the CDR3; the remainder is reconstructed from the germline J gene. The J gene is TRBJ1-6, the V gene TRBV5-4; unclear D gene. The CDR3 is 14 residues long. Germline assignment: CDR1 SGHNT and CDR2 YYREEE (reference sequence). The sequenced CDR3 bases are TGTGCCAACAGCTCAAATTCCTATAATTCACCC. It translates to CANSSNSYNSP. The whole CDR3 sequence is CANSSNSYNSPLHF.

As concerns this clone: The read terminates 3 residues ahead of where the CDR3 ends, so the germline J gene completes it. V is TRBV28 and J is TRBJ1-2, with D hard to call. V lost 5 bases and J 2 bases, leaving 12 bases between the germline ends. This CDR3 region has 14 residues. Germline CDR1 reads MDHEN; CDR2 reads SYDVKM. The CDR3 region is CASSAHTVNYGYTF. The CDR3 DNA, read in part, is TGTGCCAGCAGTGCCCACACAGTAAACTATGGC.

Of note for this clone: The CDR3 end falls 3 residues outside the read, so it is completed with the germline J gene. The V and J genes are TRBV2 and TRBJ2-2; 9 bases are a match to TRBD2. The V gene's germline CDR1 is SNHLY and CDR2 FYNNEI. This CDR3 comprises 15 residues. The junction had 4 bases not matched to a gene; V was cut back by 3 bases and J by 5 bases. The covered CDR3 bases are TGTGCCAGCAGTGAGGAGGCGGGAGGGACCGGGGAG. Translated, it gives CASSEEAGGTGE. The CDR3 in full is CASSEEAGGTGELFF.

Concerning this clone itself: The CDR3 end is not reached by the read, which stops 3 residues before it; the germline J gene fills it in. The rearrangement uses TRBV6-2 or TRBV6-3 and TRBJ2-5; 14 positions agree with TRBD2. The CDR3 is 16 amino acids. V was pared by 3 bases and J by 5 bases, with 5 bases of the junction left unmatched. The germline V gene has CDR1 MNHEY and CDR2 SVGEGT. The chain's CDR3 is CASSYGGLAGVETQYF. The CDR3 DNA, read in part, is TGTGCCAGCAGTTATGGGGGACTAGCGGGAGTTGAGACC.

About this clone: The read stops 3 residues short of the end of the CDR3; the missing end is completed from the germline J gene. The V and J genes are TRBV19 and TRBJ2-7; possible D gene TRBD1, 6 bases. V shed 6 bases and J shed 3 bases, with 15 bases lying between them. The V gene's germline CDR1 is LNHDA and CDR2 SQIVND (reference sequence). This CDR3 comprises 14 residues. The CDR3 spells CASSRRGDNYEQYF. CDR3 DNA (partial): TGTGCCAGTAGCCGACGAGGGGACAACTACGAG.

Remarks on this clone: The read gets to within 3 residues of the CDR3 end, and the germline J gene fills in the rest. The chain employs TRBV29-1 and TRBJ2-7; TRBD1 is a possible D gene (7 bases). V was trimmed by 4 bases and J by 3 bases, leaving 13 bases between them. There are 13 residues in the CDR3. Germline V lookup: CDR1 SQVTM, CDR2 ANQGSEA. The covered CDR3 bases are TGCAGCGTTGGGGCGGGACAGCGCTACGAG. As protein: CSVGAGQRYE. Given in full, the CDR3 is CSVGAGQRYEQYF.

In regard to this clone: The CDR3 end falls 3 residues outside the read, so it is completed with the germline J gene. The chain is built from TRBV10-3 and TRBJ1-2; D remains ambiguous. Germline CDR1 ENHRY, CDR2 SYGVKD. V was cut by 1 base and J by 6 bases, with 9 bases left in between. The CDR3 loop spans 13 amino acids. The CDR3 DNA, read in part, is TGTGCCATCAGTGAGTTAAGGGCGAATGGC. Residues: CAISELRANG. The full CDR3 reads CAISELRANGYTF.

On this clone itself: Sequencing ends 3 residues short of the CDR3 end; the germline J gene provides the rest. V gene TRBV10-3 combines with J gene TRBJ1-2; D possibly corresponds to TRBD1 (5 bases). V was shortened by 3 bases and J by 3 bases, with 8 bases between the two germline ends. From germline, CDR1 is ENHRY and CDR2 SYGVKD. This CDR3 has 13 amino acids. Incomplete CDR3 DNA: TGTGCCATCAGTGATGGCAGGGACTATGGC. Its protein is CAISDGRDYG. The entire CDR3 protein is CAISDGRDYGYTF.

On this clone: The read terminates 3 residues ahead of where the CDR3 ends, so the germline J gene completes it. This chain joins TRBV19 and TRBJ2-1; 10 nucleotides match TRBD2. Germline assignment: CDR1 LNHDA and CDR2 SQIVND (reference sequence). J gave up 8 bases and V 5 bases, and 15 bases lay outside the gene matches. This CDR3 comprises 17 residues. Incomplete CDR3 DNA: TGTGCCAGTAGTCGTGGTGGTAGGAGCGGGAGGGCGGATGAG. Protein product: CASSRGGRSGRADE. From start to end, the CDR3 is CASSRGGRSGRADEQFF. Drawing the rest from reference TRBV19 and TRBJ2-1, the complete variable domain is DGGITQSPKYLFRKEGQNVTLSCEQNLNHDAMYWYRQDPGQGLRLIYYSQIVNDFQKGDIAEGYSVSREKKESFPLTVTSAQKNPTAFYLCASSRGGRSGRADEQFFGPGTRLTVL.

Regarding this clone: Read sequence stops 3 residues before the CDR3 end, and the germline J gene provides the missing end. The J gene is TRBJ1-1, the V gene TRBV5-6, with 7 positions matching TRBD1. Unmatched junction bases numbered 11, after V lost 4 bases and J lost 5 bases. There are 15 residues in the CDR3. Germline lookup yields CDR1 SGHDT and CDR2 YYEEEE. Incomplete CDR3 DNA: TGTGCCAGCAGCGCGCTCGACAGGGTCCGGACTGAA. It codes for CASSALDRVRTE. The full CDR3 reads CASSALDRVRTEAFF.

In the case of this clone: The read gets to within 3 residues of the CDR3 end, and the germline J gene fills in the rest. The chain recombines TRBV20-1 with TRBJ2-1, with 9 bases lining up with TRBD2. Per the germline V gene, CDR1 is DFQATT and CDR2 is SNEGSKA (reference sequence). J lost 0 bases, V lost 0 bases, and 6 bases had no gene match. The CDR3 has 17 amino acids. CDR3 amino acids: CSARDRLAAYSYNEQFF. The CDR3 DNA, read in part, is TGCAGTGCTAGAGATCGACTAGCGGCCTACTCCTACAATGAG.